One TCR beta chain is described in this entry. Germline V CDR1 and CDR2: SGHRS, YFSETQ. Trimming at V came to 0 bases and at J to 10 bases, leaving 3 bases not matched to a gene. The CDR3 runs to 14 residues. This entry belongs to a study of blood T cell repertoires in COVID-19. Authors' data handling: Reference gene primer amplification gave nucleated cell count estimates. Using immunoSEQ multiplex PCR, the repertoire was profiled, and TCRdb retains in-frame clones only, with some absent. Clone size and the V and J calls come from that table; the DNA yielded D and trimming. The sample lists 200,000 to 250,000 clones, about 85% occurring once.

This rearrangement joins TRBV5-1 to TRBJ1-4; 10 nucleotides match TRBD1. The sequenced material came from peripheral blood. The clonotype originates from a woman aged 45-65 years with COVID-19, enrolled during active disease. The CDR3: CASSLGDRGGKLFF. The CDR3 bases are TGCGCCAGCAGCTTGGGGGACAGGGGAGGAAAACTGTTTTTT.